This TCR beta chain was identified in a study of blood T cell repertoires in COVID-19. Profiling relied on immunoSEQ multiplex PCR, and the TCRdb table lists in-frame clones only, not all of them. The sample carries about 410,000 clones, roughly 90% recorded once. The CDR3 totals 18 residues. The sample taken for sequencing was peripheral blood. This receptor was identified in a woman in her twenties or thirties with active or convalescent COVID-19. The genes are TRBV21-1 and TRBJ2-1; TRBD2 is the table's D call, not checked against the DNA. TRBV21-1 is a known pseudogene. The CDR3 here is CASSKAGASGGTQDEQFF. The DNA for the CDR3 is TGTGCCAGCAGCAAAGCGGGGGCTAGCGGGGGCACGCAGGATGAGCAGTTCTTC.